These 25 T cell receptor beta chains share one sample of origin, sequenced in a study of CD8+ T cells in alopecia areata. Treatment in this sample: oral pan-JAK inhibitor, 5-10 mg twice daily. Following RNA extraction, reverse transcription yielded cDNA that acted as the sequencing template. The repertoire was sequenced with immunoSEQ multiplex PCR; TCRdb's copy has only in-frame clones and lacks some. The sample includes 200,000 or so clones, 55% to 70% seen only once; the top ten take 5.5% to 6%. The material sequenced was CD4+ T cells sorted from blood, taken at week 24, from a patient treated with tofacitinib. Receptors were obtained from a human donor with alopecia areata.

This clone has more than one count but fewer than ten. The J gene is TRBJ2-1, the V gene TRBV27; 9 bases agree with TRBD2. The CDR3 totals 14 residues. Germline CDR1 MNHEY, CDR2 SMNVEV (reference sequence). Germline trimming cut 7 bases from V and 7 bases from J; bases unmatched to any gene: 8. The CDR3 coding sequence is TGTGCCAGCACATTAGCGGGAGCAGGGAATGAGCAGTTCTTC. As protein: CASTLAGAGNEQFF.

There are a few counts of this clone. The chain recombines TRBV21-1 with TRBJ2-7; the table's D call, TRBD1, was not checked against the DNA. TRBV21-1 corresponds to a pseudogene. This CDR3 is 15 amino acids long. The CDR3: CASSNDRGTTYEQYF. CDR3 DNA sequence: TGTGCCAGCAGCAACGACAGGGGTACCACCTACGAGCAGTACTTC.

This clone came up a few times. V and J are TRBV7-2 and TRBJ2-3; D might be TRBD1 or TRBD2, each matching 6 bases. The CDR3 length is 15 residues. CDR1 is SGHTA and CDR2 is FQGNSA in the germline V gene. The ends were cut back, 6 bases at V and 3 bases at J, with 16 bases in the middle. As DNA, the CDR3 is TGTGCCAGCAGTCTCAATCCGGGGGCGACAGATACGCAGTATTTT. Translation gives CASSLNPGATDTQYF. The whole variable domain, remainder taken from reference TRBV7-2 and TRBJ2-3, is GAGVSQSPSNKVTEKGKDVELRCDPISGHTALYWYRQSLGQGLEFLIYFQGNSAPDKSGLPSDRFSAERTGGSVSTLTIQRTQQEDSAVYLCASSLNPGATDTQYFGPGTRLTVL.

This sequence joins TRBV11-2 and TRBJ1-5, with a possible D match to TRBD1 (6 bases). This CDR3 has 16 amino acids. CDR1 and CDR2 (germline): SGHAT, FQNNGV. The germline V and J ends were trimmed by 5 bases and 0 bases, with 14 bases remaining between them. This CDR3 reads CASSPSGELSNQPQHF. The CDR3 DNA follows: TGTGCCAGCAGCCCATCAGGGGAACTTAGCAATCAGCCCCAGCATTTT.

This chain links TRBV2 with TRBJ2-7; 9 bases are shared with TRBD2. V was pared by 6 bases and J by 3 bases, with 9 bases of the junction left unmatched. This CDR3 spans 15 amino acids. Germline values: CDR1 SNHLY, CDR2 FYNNEI. The CDR3 DNA reads TGTGCCAGCAGCCGTGGAGCGGGAGGAATCTACGAGCAGTACTTC. Translating gives CASSRGAGGIYEQYF.

The genes are TRBV4-1 and TRBJ2-3; no definite D call. The germline CDR1 and CDR2 sequences are MGHRA and YSYEKL. V was shortened by 3 bases and J by 1 base, with 17 bases between the two germline ends. The CDR3 length is 17 residues. The DNA of the CDR3 is TGCGCCAGCAGCCACAACGGGCAACTTAGGGGCACAGATACGCAGTATTTT. This translates into CASSHNGQLRGTDTQYF.

The chain links TRBV19 to TRBJ1-1; D uncertain. Trimming removed 9 bases at V and 3 bases at J, with 14 bases between. The CDR3 runs 13 residues. CDR1 LNHDA and CDR2 SQIVND come from the germline V gene (reference sequence). In nucleotides, the CDR3 is TGTGCCAGCCGAGGCGGCAGGTACACTGAAGCTTTCTTT. Translating it yields CASRGGRYTEAFF.

V and J are TRBV5-4 and TRBJ2-2; TRBD1 matches 9 bases. Germline-derived CDR1 and CDR2 are SGHNT and YYREEE (reference sequence). The ends lost 1 base at V and 3 bases at J; junction bases unmatched: 4. The CDR3 loop spans 16 amino acids. This chain's CDR3 is CASSLRDRADTGELFF. CDR3 DNA: TGTGCCAGCAGCTTGCGGGACAGGGCCGACACCGGGGAGCTGTTTTTT.

This clone was counted between two and nine times. The V gene is TRBV19, the J gene TRBJ1-1, with D maybe TRBD1 (5 bases). V shed 6 bases and J shed 1 base, with 12 bases lying between them. CDR3 length equals 14 residues. Per germline, CDR1 LNHDA and CDR2 SQIVND (reference sequence). CDR3 sequence: CASRRQSRNTEAFF. CDR3 nucleotides: TGTGCCAGTAGGAGACAGTCTCGGAACACTGAAGCTTTCTTT.

This clone showed up just a few times. This chain joins TRBV19 and TRBJ2-1; D is ambiguous. Trimming shortened V by 6 bases and J by 0 bases, and 6 bases separated the two germline ends. Germline CDR1 is LNHDA and CDR2 is SQIVND (reference sequence). The CDR3 consists of 13 residues. The DNA for the CDR3 is TGTGCCAGTAGGGAGAGCTCCTACAATGAGCAGTTCTTC. Translated: CASRESSYNEQFF.

This chain joins TRBV29-1 and TRBJ2-4; 9 nucleotides match TRBD1. V gave up 8 bases and J gave up 8 bases; unmatched junction bases: 7. This CDR3 region has 12 residues. The germline V gene encodes CDR1 SQVTM and CDR2 ANQGSEA. The CDR3 here is CSITGGIDIQYF. For the CDR3, the DNA is TGCAGCATTACAGGGGGCATAGACATTCAGTACTTC.

V and J are TRBV5-1 and TRBJ2-7, with D tentatively TRBD1 (6 bases). The V end lost 1 base, the J end lost 2 bases, and 13 bases lay between the germline ends. The germline V gene has CDR1 SGHRS and CDR2 YFSETQ. There are 15 residues in the CDR3. In DNA, the CDR3 is TGCGCCAGCAGCTTGTTCCAGGGACAACCCTACGAGCAGTACTTC. It codes for CASSLFQGQPYEQYF.

To note about this clone: A much larger clonotype is one base distant, so this may be a read error. Other DNA sequences in the same sample also yield this CDR3. This chain's CDR3 is CASRYTDTQYF. The CDR3 coding sequence is TGTGCCAGCAGGTACACAGATACGCAGTATTTT. This sequence joins TRBV2 and TRBJ2-3; D remains ambiguous. The CDR3 extends over 11 amino acids. CDR1 SNHLY and CDR2 FYNNEI come from the germline V gene. The ends were cut back, 6 bases at V and 2 bases at J, with 3 bases in the middle.

The chain recombines TRBV18 with TRBJ1-2; tentative D call: TRBD1 (6 bases). V dropped 5 bases and J dropped 6 bases, with 13 bases sitting between them. This CDR3 comprises 13 residues. The germline V gene encodes CDR1 KGHSH and CDR2 LQKENI. CDR3 protein: CASSRGYDDGYTF. CDR3 coding DNA: TGTGCCAGCTCAAGGGGGTACGATGATGGCTACACCTTC. Using reference TRBV18 and TRBJ1-2 for the parts outside the CDR3, the full variable domain is NAGVMQNPRHLVRRRGQEARLRCSPMKGHSHVYWYRQLPEEGLKFMVYLQKENIIDESGMPKERFSAEFPKEGPSILRIQQVVRGDSAAYFCASSRGYDDGYTFGSGTRLTVV.

The J gene is TRBJ2-5, the V gene TRBV15, with 9 bases matching TRBD1. The CDR3 spans 15 residues. Germline lookup yields CDR1 LNHNV and CDR2 YYDKDF (reference sequence). The trim removed 7 bases at V and 4 bases at J, leaving 10 bases unmatched. CDR3 sequence (DNA): TGTGCCACCACAGCCTTGGACAGGGGACGAGAGACCCAGTACTTC. Its translation: CATTALDRGRETQYF.

The rearrangement uses TRBV7-3 and TRBJ2-5; TRBD2 is a possible D gene (7 bases). Trimming removed 4 bases at V and 4 bases at J, with 19 bases between. From germline, CDR1 is SGHTA and CDR2 FQGTGA. CDR3 length equals 16 residues. The CDR3 DNA reads TGTGCCAGCAGCTCCTCCACAGGGAGGGCGGGAGAGACCCAGTACTTC. Its protein is CASSSSTGRAGETQYF.

J is TRBJ2-7 and V is TRBV5-1; D is unclear. Germline V gene sequence: CDR1 SGHRS, CDR2 YFSETQ. This CDR3 is built from 13 residues. V was trimmed by 7 bases and J by 2 bases, leaving 13 bases between them. Here the CDR3 reads CASAVQDPYEQYF. The CDR3 DNA reads as TGCGCCAGCGCGGTCCAGGATCCCTACGAGCAGTACTTC.

This clone was observed a handful of times. The rearrangement links TRBV27 to TRBJ1-6; no definite D call. Trimming took 5 bases from V and 10 from J, leaving 18 bases between them. The CDR3 has 15 residues. Per the germline V gene, CDR1 is MNHEY and CDR2 is SMNVEV (reference sequence). Here the CDR3 reads CASSPNRILRSPLHF. DNA for the CDR3: TGTGCCAGCAGTCCAAACCGCATACTCCGATCACCCCTCCACTTT.

J is TRBJ1-5 and V is TRBV6-5; D call uncertain. Germline CDR1 reads MNHEY; CDR2 reads SVGAGI. The CDR3 consists of 14 residues. V lost 5 bases, J lost 4 bases, and 12 bases lay in between. The CDR3 DNA follows: TGTGCCAGCAGTCTAAAATACGGGAATCAGCCCCAGCATTTT. The encoded protein is CASSLKYGNQPQHF.

This clone has just a few counts. The J gene is TRBJ2-2, the V gene TRBV2, with D unresolved. The germline V and J ends were trimmed by 5 bases and 7 bases, with 11 bases remaining between them. The CDR3 contains 13 residues. From germline, CDR1 is SNHLY and CDR2 FYNNEI. The CDR3 DNA reads TGTGCCAGCAGTCGGTTGGGGATCGGGGAGCTGTTTTTT. It codes for CASSRLGIGELFF.

V is TRBV19 and J is TRBJ1-1, with D possibly matching TRBD1 (5 bases). The CDR3 length is 13 residues. V was shortened by 4 bases and J by 1 base, with 7 bases between the two germline ends. The germline CDR1 and CDR2 sequences are LNHDA and SQIVND (reference sequence). The CDR3 is CASSTGQNTEAFF. The CDR3 coding sequence is TGTGCCAGTAGTACCGGACAGAACACTGAAGCTTTCTTT.

This clone was seen a single time. CDR3 residues: CASSLGSTSGSYNEQFF. Here the CDR3 DNA reads TGCGCCAGCAGCTTGGGTTCGACTAGCGGGTCCTACAATGAGCAGTTCTTC. The chain recombines TRBV5-1 with TRBJ2-1, with 10 bases identical to TRBD2. Germline V gives CDR1 SGHRS, CDR2 YFSETQ. The V and J ends lost 0 bases and 1 base, in that order; junction bases with no gene match: 4. This CDR3 contains 17 residues.

This clone was counted a few times. The chain has TRBV6-1 and TRBJ1-2, with TRBD1 identical over 10 bases. This CDR3 comprises 17 residues. Germline V gives CDR1 MNHNS, CDR2 SASEGT. Trimming at V came to 4 bases and at J to 8 bases, leaving 16 bases not matched to a gene. The CDR3 is CASSANHGTGDSEGYTF. DNA for the CDR3: TGTGCCAGCAGTGCGAATCATGGGACAGGGGATTCAGAGGGCTACACCTTC.

This clone was found a few times. The rearrangement uses TRBV29-1 and TRBJ2-6; D not certain. Trimming took 4 bases from V and 3 from J, leaving 7 bases between them. Germline V gene data show CDR1 as SQVTM and CDR2 as ANQGSEA. There are 13 residues in the CDR3. DNA for the CDR3: TGCAGCGTTGGGTGGGGTGGGGCCAACGTCCTGACTTTC. The encoded protein is CSVGWGGANVLTF.

The chain is built from TRBV18 and TRBJ1-5, with D unresolved. This CDR3 spans 13 amino acids. Germline V gene data show CDR1 as KGHSH and CDR2 as LQKENI. V was clipped by 6 bases and J by 3 bases, with 9 bases between them. The CDR3 DNA reads as TGTGCCAGCTCGTCCGATGTCAATCAGCCCCAGCATTTT. This sequence encodes CASSSDVNQPQHF.